The present T cell receptor beta chain was sequenced within a study of cytomegalovirus exposure and HLA in healthy donors. Study conclusions and caveats: Most TCR sequences were seen very rarely across donors, but some public TCRs occurred in many. Later work found most CMV-associated TCR beta chains apparently HLA-restricted.

A multiplex PCR was run with 60 Vbeta primers and 13 Jbeta primers. Sequencing used immunoSEQ multiplex PCR; TCRdb keeps in-frame clones, though not all of them. This sample's table has 200,000 to 250,000 clones. About this clone itself: Its antigen is undetermined.

The CDR3 is made up of 17 amino acids. V was clipped by 3 bases and J by 0 bases, with 15 bases between them. Germline V gene sequence: CDR1 MDHEN, CDR2 SYDVKM. The TCR was taken from a woman aged 25 to 39 in good health and CMV-seropositive. The chain uses TRBV28 and TRBJ1-3; D might be TRBD1 (6 bases). Sequencing was done on a sample of PBMCs. For the CDR3, the DNA is TGTGCCAGCAGTTTTATGGGGGCATATCCCTCTGGAAACACCATATATTTT. Protein sequence: CASSFMGAYPSGNTIYF.